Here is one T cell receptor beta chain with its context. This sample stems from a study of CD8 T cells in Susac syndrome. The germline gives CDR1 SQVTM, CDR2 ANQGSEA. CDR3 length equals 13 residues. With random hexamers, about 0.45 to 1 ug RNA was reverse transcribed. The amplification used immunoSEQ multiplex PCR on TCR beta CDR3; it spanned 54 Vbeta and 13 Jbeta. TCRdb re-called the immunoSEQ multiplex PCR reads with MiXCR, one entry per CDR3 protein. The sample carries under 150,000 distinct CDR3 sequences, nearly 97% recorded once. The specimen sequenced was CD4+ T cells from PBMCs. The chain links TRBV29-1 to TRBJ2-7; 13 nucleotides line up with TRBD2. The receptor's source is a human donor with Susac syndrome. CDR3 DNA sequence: TGCAGTGGCAGACTAGCGGGAGGAAACGAGCAGTACTTC. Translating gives CSGRLAGGNEQYF.